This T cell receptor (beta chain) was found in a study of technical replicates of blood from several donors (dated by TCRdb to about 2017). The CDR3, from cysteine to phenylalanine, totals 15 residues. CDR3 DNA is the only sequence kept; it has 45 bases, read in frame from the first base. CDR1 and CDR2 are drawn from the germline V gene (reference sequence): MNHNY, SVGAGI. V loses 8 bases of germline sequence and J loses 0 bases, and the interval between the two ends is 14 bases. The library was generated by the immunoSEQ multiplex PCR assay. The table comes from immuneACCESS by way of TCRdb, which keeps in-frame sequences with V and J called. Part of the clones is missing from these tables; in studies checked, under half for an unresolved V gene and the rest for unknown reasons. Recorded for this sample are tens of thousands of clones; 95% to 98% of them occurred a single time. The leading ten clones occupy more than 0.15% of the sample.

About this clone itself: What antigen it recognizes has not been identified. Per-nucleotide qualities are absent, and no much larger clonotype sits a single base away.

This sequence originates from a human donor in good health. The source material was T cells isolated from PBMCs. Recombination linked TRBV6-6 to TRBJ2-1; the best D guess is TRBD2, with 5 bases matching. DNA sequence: TGTGCCAGCCAGAGTAGCGTCATCTCCTACAATGAGCAGTTCTTC. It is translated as CASQSSVISYNEQFF.